This TCR beta chain was retrieved from a study of cytomegalovirus exposure and HLA in healthy donors. Study-wide background: Tens of millions of unique TCRs from HLA-typed donors were held in an early data release.

The PCR employed 60 Vbeta primers together with 13 Jbeta primers. This table comes from immunoSEQ multiplex PCR, and its TCRdb copy is limited to in-frame clones, with some not included. The sample has fewer than 250,000 clones, roughly 73% seen once; the top ten hold less than 2.5%. About this clone: Its target is not known.

General observations from the study: The HLA-A and HLA-B alleles of most subjects were reportedly predicted accurately from TCR beta sequences. In an earlier analysis, about 87% or about 30%: the productive usage of most TCR beta V segments. The investigators catalogued 150 or so TCR beta chains as cytomegalovirus-associated.

The clonotype comes from a woman aged 25-40 years in good health and CMV-seropositive. Source material: PBMCs.

The CDR3: CASSPGGGRYGYTF. The CDR3 DNA sequence: TGTGCCAGCAGCCCCGGGGGAGGGCGCTATGGCTACACCTTC. The V call is TRBV7-2, the J call TRBJ1-2; possible D gene TRBD1, 5 bases. Trimming cost V 5 bases and J 4 bases, with 14 bases left between them. The CDR3 has 14 residues. Germline V gene sequence: CDR1 SGHTA, CDR2 FQGNSA.